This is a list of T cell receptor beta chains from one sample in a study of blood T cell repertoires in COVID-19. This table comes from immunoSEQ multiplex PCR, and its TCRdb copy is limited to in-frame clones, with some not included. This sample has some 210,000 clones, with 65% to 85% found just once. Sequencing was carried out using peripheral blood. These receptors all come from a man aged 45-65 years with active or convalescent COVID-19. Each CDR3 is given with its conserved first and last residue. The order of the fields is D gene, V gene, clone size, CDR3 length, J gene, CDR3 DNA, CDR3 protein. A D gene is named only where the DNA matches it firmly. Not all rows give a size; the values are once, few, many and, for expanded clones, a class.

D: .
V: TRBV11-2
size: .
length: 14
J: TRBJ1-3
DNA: TGTGCCAGCAGCTCGTCAGGGGTTGGAAACACCATATATTTT
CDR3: CASSSSGVGNTIYF

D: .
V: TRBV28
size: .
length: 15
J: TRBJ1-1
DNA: TGTGCCAGCACTTCCCCGGGGGGAGGGGACACTGAAGCTTTCTTT
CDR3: CASTSPGGGDTEAFF

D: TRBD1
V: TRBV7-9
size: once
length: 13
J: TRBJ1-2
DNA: TGTGCCAGCAGCCAACAGGGGGCGAGCGGCTACACCTTC
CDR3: CASSQQGASGYTF

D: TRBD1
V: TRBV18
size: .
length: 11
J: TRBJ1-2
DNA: TGTGCCAGCTCACAACAGGGGGGCTACACCTTC
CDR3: CASSQQGGYTF

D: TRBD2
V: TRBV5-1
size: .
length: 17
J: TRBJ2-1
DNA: TGCGCCAGCAGCTTGGGGACTAGCGGGAGTATCTACAATGAGCAGTTCTTC
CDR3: CASSLGTSGSIYNEQFF

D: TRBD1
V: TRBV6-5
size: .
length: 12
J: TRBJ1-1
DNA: TGTGCCAGCAGTTACGGGACAGGCGAAGCTTTCTTT
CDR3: CASSYGTGEAFF

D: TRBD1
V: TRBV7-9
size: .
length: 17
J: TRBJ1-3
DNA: TGTGCCAGCAGCTTCGCCGGGACAGGAAACTCTGGAAACACCATATATTTT
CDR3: CASSFAGTGNSGNTIYF

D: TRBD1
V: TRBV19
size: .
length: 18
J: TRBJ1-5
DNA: TGTGCCAGTAGTGGTGGGACAGGGGGTGCGTATAGCAATCAGCCCCAGCATTTT
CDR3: CASSGGTGGAYSNQPQHF

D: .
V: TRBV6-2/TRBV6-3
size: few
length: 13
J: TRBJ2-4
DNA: TGTGCCAGCAGTTACCGAGAGACTGACATTCAGTACTTC
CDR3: CASSYRETDIQYF

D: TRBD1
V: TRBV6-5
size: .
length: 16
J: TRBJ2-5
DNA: TGTGCCAGCAGTTACTCGATGGGGGACAGGGGGCAAACCCAGTACTTC
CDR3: CASSYSMGDRGQTQYF

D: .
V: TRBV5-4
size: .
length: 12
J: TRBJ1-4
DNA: TGTGCCAGCAGCTTTATCGGTGAAAAACTGTTTTTT
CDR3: CASSFIGEKLFF

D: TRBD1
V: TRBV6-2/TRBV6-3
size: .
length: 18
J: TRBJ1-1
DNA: TGTGCCAGCAGTTACTTAACCGGGACAGGGAGGAGGAACACTGAAGCTTTCTTT
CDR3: CASSYLTGTGRRNTEAFF

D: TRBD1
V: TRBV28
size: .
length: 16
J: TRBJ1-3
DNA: TGTGCCAGCAGTAACAGGGGTCCCGCACTTGGAAACACCATATATTTT
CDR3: CASSNRGPALGNTIYF

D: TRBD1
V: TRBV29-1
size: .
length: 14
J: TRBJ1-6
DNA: TGCAGCGTTCGGACAGGGAATAGTAATTCACCCCTCCACTTT
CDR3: CSVRTGNSNSPLHF

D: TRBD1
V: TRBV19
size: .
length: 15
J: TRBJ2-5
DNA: TGTGCCAGCAGTTTAGGTGGGACAGGGAAAGAGACCCAGTACTTC
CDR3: CASSLGGTGKETQYF

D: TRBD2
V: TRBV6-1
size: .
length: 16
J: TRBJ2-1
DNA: TGTGCCAGCAGTGCCGGACTAGCGGGAGGAAACAATGAGCAGTTCTTC
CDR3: CASSAGLAGGNNEQFF

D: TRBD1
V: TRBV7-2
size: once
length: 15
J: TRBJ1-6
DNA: TGTGCCAGCAGCTTAGTGGACAGGGGAAATTCACCCCTCCACTTT
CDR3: CASSLVDRGNSPLHF

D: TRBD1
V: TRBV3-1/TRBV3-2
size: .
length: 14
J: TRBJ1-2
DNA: TGTGCCAGCAGCCAAACGACAGGGGGAGTAAGCTACACCTTC
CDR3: CASSQTTGGVSYTF

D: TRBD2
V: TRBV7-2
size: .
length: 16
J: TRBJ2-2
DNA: TGTGCCAGCAGACAACCGGGACTAGCGGGCACCGGGGAGCTGTTTTTT
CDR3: CASRQPGLAGTGELFF

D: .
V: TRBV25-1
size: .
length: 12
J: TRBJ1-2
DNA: TGTGCCAGCAGTGAAATCGTATCCGGCTACACCTTC
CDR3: CASSEIVSGYTF

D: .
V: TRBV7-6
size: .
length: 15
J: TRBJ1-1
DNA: TGTGCCAGCAGCTTAGTCTACGGGATACCCACTGAAGCTTTCTTT
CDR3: CASSLVYGIPTEAFF

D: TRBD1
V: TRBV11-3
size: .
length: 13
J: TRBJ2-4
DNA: TGTGCCAGCAGTGTGATGACAGGGGGTCTTCAGTACTTC
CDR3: CASSVMTGGLQYF

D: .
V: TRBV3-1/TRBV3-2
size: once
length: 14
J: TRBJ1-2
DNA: TGTGCCAGCAGCCAAGGGACTGGCAACTATGGCTACACCTTC
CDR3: CASSQGTGNYGYTF

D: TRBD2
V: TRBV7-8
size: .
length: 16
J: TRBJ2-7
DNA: TGTGCCAGCAGCTTAGTTCGCCTAGCGGGGACCTACGAGCAGTACTTC
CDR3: CASSLVRLAGTYEQYF

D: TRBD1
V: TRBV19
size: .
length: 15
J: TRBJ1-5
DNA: TGTGCCAGTACCCCCAGGCAGGGGGCGAGTCAGCCCCAGCATTTT
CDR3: CASTPRQGASQPQHF

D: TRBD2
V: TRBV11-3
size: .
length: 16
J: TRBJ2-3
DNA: TGTGCCAGCAGTCCAAGCAGCCGCGGGAGGGGAGATACGCAGTATTTT
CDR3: CASSPSSRGRGDTQYF

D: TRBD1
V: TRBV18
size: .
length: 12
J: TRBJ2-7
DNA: TGTGCCAGCTCACCAGCAGGGGGAGAGCAGTACTTC
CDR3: CASSPAGGEQYF

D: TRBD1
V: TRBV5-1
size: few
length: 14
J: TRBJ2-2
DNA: TGCGCCAGCAGCGGACAGGGGGCGGCCGGGGAGCTGTTTTTT
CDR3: CASSGQGAAGELFF

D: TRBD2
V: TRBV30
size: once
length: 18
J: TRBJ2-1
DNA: TGTGCCTGGAGTGCGTTGGACAGCGAGACTAGCGGGCCCGATGAGCAGTTCTTC
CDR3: CAWSALDSETSGPDEQFF

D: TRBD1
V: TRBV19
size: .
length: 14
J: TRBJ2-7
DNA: TGTGCCAGTAGTATAAGGACAGGGGGCTACGAGCAGTACTTC
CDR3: CASSIRTGGYEQYF

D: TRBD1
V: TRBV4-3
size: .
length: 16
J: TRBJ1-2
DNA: TGCGCCAGCAGCCAAGCCCTGACAGGGGTGGACTATGGCTACACCTTC
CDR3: CASSQALTGVDYGYTF

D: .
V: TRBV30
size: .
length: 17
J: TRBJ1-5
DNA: TGTGCCTGGACCCCTAAAACAGGGATCCTTGGCAATCAGCCCCAGCATTTT
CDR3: CAWTPKTGILGNQPQHF

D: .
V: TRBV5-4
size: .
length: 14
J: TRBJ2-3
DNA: TGTGCCAGCAGCTGGGGGCCCGCGTCCGATACGCAGTATTTT
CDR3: CASSWGPASDTQYF

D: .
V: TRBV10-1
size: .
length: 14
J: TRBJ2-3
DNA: TGCGCCAGCTCCCCGACCACCCCTGCGGTAGGCCAGTATTTT
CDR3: CASSPTTPAVGQYF

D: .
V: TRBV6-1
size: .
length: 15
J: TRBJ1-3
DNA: TGTGCCAGCAGTGAACAAGGAGGGCTGGCGAACACCATATATTTT
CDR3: CASSEQGGLANTIYF

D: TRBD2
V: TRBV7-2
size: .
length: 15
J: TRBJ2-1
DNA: TGTGCCAGCAGCTCCTTCGGACTAGCTAGGAATGAGCAGTTCTTC
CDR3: CASSSFGLARNEQFF

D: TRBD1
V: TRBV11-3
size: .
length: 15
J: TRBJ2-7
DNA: TGTGCCAGCAGCTGGACAGCGGACAGGGGAGCCGAGCAGTACTTC
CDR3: CASSWTADRGAEQYF

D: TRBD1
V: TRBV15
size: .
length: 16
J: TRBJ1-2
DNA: TGTGCCACCAGCAGAGTCCCAACCACAGGGGGCACCACGTACACCTTC
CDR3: CATSRVPTTGGTTYTF

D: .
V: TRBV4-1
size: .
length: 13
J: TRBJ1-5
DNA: TGCGCCAGCAGCCAAGTTACGGGTCAGCCCCAGCATTTT
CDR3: CASSQVTGQPQHF

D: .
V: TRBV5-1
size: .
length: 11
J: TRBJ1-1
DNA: TGCGCCAGCAGCGATTCGGGTGAAGCTTTCTTT
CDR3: CASSDSGEAFF

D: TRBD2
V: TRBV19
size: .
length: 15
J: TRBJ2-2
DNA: TGTGCCAGTATTAGCCTAGCGGGAACCACCGGGGAGCTGTTTTTT
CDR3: CASISLAGTTGELFF

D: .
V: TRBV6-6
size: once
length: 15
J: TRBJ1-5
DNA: TGTGCCAGCAGTTACTCGAGCCCGCCCAATCAGCCCCAGCATTTT
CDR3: CASSYSSPPNQPQHF

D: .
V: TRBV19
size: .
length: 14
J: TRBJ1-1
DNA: TGTGCCAGTAGTCCTGGATCGGGAAGGGCTGAAGCTTTCTTT
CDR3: CASSPGSGRAEAFF

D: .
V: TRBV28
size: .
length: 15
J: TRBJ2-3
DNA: TGTGCCAGCAGTGCCATACCCCTGAGCGCAGATACGCAGTATTTT
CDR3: CASSAIPLSADTQYF

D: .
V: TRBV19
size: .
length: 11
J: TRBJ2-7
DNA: TGTGCCAGTAGTACCGGGTACGAGCAGTACTTC
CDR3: CASSTGYEQYF

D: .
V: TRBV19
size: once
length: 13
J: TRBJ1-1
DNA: TGTGCCAGTAGTATAGAGCAGGGATTTGAAGCTTTCTTT
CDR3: CASSIEQGFEAFF

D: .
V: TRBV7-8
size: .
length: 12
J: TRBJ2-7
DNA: TGTGCCAGCAGCACGGACAGCTACGAGCAGTACTTC
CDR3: CASSTDSYEQYF

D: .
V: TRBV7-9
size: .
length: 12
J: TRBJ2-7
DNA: TGTGCCAGCAGCCGGGAATCTTACGAGCAGTACTTC
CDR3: CASSRESYEQYF